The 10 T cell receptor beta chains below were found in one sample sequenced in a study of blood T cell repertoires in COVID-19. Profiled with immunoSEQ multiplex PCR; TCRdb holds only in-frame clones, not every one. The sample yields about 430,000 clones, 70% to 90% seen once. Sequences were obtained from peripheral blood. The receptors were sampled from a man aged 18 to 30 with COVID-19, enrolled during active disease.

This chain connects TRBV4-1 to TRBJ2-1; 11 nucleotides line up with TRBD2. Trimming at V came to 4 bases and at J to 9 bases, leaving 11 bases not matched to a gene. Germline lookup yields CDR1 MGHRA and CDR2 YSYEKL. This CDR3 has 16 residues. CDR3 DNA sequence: TGCGCCAGCAGCCTACGTACTAGCGGGGGATTAGGTGAGCAGTTCTTC. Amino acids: CASSLRTSGGLGEQFF.

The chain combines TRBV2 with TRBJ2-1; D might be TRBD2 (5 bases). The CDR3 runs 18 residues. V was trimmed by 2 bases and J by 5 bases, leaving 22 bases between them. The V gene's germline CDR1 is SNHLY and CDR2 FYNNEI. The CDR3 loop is CASSENYRRSLANNEQFF. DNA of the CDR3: TGTGCCAGCAGTGAAAATTATAGGAGGAGCCTCGCCAACAATGAGCAGTTCTTC.

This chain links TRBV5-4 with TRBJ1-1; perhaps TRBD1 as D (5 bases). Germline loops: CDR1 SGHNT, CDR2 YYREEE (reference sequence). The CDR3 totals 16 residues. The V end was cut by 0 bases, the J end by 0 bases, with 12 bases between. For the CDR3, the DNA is TGTGCCAGCAGCTTGGGGAGGGGAGGACTGAACACTGAAGCTTTCTTT. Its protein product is CASSLGRGGLNTEAFF. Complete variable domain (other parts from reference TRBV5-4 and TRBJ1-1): ETGVTQSPTHLIKTRGQQVTLRCSSQSGHNTVSWYQQALGQGPQFIFQYYREEENGRGNFPPRFSGLQFPNYSSELNVNALELDDSALYLCASSLGRGGLNTEAFFGQGTRLTVV.

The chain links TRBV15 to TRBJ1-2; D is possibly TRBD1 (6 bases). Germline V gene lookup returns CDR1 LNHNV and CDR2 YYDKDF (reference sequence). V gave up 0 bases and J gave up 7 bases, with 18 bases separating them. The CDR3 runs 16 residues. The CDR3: CATSRDLGQGRGGYTF. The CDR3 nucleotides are TGTGCCACCAGCAGAGATCTGGGTCAGGGGAGAGGTGGCTACACCTTC. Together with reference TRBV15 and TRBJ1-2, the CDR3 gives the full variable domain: DAMVIQNPRYQVTQFGKPVTLSCSQTLNHNVMYWYQQKSSQAPKLLFHYYDKDFNNEADTPDNFQSRRPNTSFCFLDIRSPGLGDTAMYLCATSRDLGQGRGGYTFGSGTRLTVV.

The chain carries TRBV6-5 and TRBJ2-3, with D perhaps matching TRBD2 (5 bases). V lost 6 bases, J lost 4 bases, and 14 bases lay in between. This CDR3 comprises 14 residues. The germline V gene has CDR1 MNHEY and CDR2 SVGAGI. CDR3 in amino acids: CASREDPWADTQYF. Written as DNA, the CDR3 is TGTGCCAGCAGGGAGGACCCTTGGGCAGATACGCAGTATTTT.

For the CDR3, the DNA is TGTGCCAGCAGCCAATATGGCGGTTCCCTGGCAGATACGCAGTATTTT. Amino acids: CASSQYGGSLADTQYF. The chain recombines TRBV3-1 (or the pseudogene TRBV3-2) with TRBJ2-3, with D unclear. Germline V gene data show CDR1 as LGHDT and CDR2 as YNNKEL (reference sequence). The CDR3 is 16 amino acids. V was cut by 2 bases and J by 4 bases, with 16 bases left in between.

CDR3 in amino acids: CASGSTSGASYEQYF. The CDR3 bases are TGTGCTAGTGGTTCCACTAGCGGAGCCTCCTACGAGCAGTACTTC. The chain employs TRBV12-5 and TRBJ2-7; 8 nucleotides align to TRBD2. The V segment lost 4 bases and the J segment 0 bases; nucleotides outside the gene matches: 5. From germline, CDR1 is LGHNT and CDR2 FRNRAP. This CDR3 contains 15 residues.

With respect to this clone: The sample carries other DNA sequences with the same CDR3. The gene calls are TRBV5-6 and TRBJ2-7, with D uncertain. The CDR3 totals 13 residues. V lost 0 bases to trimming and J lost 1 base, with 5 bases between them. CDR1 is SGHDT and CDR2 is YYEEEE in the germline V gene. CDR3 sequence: CASSLAVSYEQYF. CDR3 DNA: TGTGCCAGCAGCTTGGCGGTTTCCTACGAGCAGTACTTC.

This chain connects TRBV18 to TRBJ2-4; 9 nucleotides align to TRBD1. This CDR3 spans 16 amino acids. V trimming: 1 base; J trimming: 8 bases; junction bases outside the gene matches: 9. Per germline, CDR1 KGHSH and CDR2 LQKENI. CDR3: CASSPRTGDDTDIQYF. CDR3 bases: TGTGCCAGCTCACCACGGACAGGGGATGATACGGACATTCAGTACTTC.

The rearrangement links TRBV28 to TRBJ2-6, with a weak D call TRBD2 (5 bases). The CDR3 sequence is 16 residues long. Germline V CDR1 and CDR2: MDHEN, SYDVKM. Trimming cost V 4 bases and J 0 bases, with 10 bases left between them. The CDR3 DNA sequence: TGTGCCAGCAGTTCGAGCGGCACCTCTGGGGCCAACGTCCTGACTTTC. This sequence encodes CASSSSGTSGANVLTF.